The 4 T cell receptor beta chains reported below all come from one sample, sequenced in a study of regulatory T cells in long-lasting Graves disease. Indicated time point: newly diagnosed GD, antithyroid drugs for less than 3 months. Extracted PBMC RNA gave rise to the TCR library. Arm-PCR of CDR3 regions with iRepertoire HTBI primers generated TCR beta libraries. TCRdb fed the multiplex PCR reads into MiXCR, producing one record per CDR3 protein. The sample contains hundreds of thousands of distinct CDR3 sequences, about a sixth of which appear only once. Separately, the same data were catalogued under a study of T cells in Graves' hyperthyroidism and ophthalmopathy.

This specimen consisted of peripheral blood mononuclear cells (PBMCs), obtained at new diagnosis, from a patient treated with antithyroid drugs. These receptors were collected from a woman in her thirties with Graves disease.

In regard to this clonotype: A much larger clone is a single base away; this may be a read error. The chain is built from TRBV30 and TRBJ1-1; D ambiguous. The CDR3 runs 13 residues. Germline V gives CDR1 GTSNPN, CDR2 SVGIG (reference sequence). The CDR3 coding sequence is TGTGCCTGGAGTGTGGCTATTCACACTGAAGCTTGCTTT. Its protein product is CAWSVAIHTEACF.

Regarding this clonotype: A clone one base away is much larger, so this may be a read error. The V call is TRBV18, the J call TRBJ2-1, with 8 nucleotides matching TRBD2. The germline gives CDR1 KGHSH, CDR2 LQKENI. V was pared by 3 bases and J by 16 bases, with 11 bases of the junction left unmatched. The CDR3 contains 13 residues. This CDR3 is CASSPDSGTQYFF. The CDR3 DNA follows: TGTGCCAGCTCACCGGATAGCGGGACCCAATACTTCTTC.

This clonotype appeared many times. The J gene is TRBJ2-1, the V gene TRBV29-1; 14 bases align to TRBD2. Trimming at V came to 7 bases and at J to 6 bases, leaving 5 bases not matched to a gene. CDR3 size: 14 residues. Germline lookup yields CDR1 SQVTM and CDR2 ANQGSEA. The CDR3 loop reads CSALGLAGANEQFF. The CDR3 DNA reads TGCAGCGCCCTGGGACTAGCGGGAGCCAATGAGCAGTTCTTC.

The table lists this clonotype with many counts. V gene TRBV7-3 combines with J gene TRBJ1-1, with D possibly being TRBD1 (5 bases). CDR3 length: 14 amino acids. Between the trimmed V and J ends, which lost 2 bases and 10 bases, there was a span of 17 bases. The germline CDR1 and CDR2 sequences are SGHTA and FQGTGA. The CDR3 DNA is TGTGCCAGCAGCTTAGGAGCCGACAGCTTAGGAGCTTTCTTT. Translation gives CASSLGADSLGAFF.